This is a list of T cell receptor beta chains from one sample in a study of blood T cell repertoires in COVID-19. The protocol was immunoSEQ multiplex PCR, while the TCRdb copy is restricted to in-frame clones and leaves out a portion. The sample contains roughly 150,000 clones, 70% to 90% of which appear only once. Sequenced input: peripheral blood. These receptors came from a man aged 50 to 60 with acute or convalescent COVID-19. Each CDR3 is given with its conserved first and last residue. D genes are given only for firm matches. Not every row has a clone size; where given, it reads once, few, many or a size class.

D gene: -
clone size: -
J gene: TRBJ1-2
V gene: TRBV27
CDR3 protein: CASSLLGANYGYTF
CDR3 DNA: TGTGCCAGCAGTTTGTTAGGGGCCAACTATGGCTACACCTTC

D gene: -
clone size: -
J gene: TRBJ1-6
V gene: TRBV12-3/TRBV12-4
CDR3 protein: CASSLQYNSPLHF
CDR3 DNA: TGTGCCAGCAGTTTACAGTATAATTCACCCCTCCACTTT

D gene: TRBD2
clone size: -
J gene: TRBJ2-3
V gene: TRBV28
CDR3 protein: CASSPGLEADTQYF
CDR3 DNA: TGTGCCAGCAGTCCAGGACTAGAGGCAGATACGCAGTATTTT

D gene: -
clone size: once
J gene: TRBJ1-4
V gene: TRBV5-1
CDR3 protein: CASSTHRSATNEKLFF
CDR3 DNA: TGCGCCAGCAGCACACACAGGAGTGCAACTAATGAAAAACTGTTTTTT

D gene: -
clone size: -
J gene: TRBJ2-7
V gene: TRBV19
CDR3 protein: CASSIQGLDEQYF
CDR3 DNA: TGTGCCAGTAGTATTCAGGGGCTGGACGAGCAGTACTTC

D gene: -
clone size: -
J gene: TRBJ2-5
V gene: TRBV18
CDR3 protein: CASSPSWADQETQYF
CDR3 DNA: TGTGCCAGCTCACCATCCTGGGCAGATCAAGAGACCCAGTACTTC

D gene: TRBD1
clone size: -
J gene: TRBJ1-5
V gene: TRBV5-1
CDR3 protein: CASSLAGTGNQPQHF
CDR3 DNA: TGCGCCAGCAGCTTGGCCGGGACAGGGAATCAGCCCCAGCATTTT

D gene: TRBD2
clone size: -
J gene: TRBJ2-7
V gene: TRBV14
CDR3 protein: CASSRMTSANYEQYF
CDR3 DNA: TGTGCCAGCAGCAGAATGACTAGCGCAAACTACGAGCAGTACTTC

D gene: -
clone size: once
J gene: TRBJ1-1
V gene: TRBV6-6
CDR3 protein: CASSYQAANTEAFF
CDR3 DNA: TGTGCCAGCAGTTACCAAGCGGCGAACACTGAAGCTTTCTTT

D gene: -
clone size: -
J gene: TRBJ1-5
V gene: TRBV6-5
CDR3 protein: CASSYSGGGNQPQHF
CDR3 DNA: TGTGCCAGCAGTTACTCGGGCGGGGGCAATCAGCCCCAGCATTTT

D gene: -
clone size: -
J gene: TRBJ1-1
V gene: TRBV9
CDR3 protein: CASIPGDTEAFF
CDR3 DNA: TGTGCCAGCATCCCAGGGGACACTGAAGCTTTCTTT

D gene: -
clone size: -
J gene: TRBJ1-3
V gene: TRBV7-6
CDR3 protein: CASSLTGTGNTIYF
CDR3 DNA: TGTGCCAGCAGCCTTACTGGTACTGGAAACACCATATATTTT

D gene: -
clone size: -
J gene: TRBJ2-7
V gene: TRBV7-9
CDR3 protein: CASSPRIYEQYF
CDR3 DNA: TGTGCCAGCAGCCCCCGTATCTACGAGCAGTACTTC

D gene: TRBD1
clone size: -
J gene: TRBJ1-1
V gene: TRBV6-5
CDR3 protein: CASSYGDSNTEAFF
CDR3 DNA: TGTGCCAGCAGTTACGGGGACAGCAACACTGAAGCTTTCTTT

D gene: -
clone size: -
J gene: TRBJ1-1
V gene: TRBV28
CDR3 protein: CASSFGGPRNTEAFF
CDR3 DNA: TGTGCCAGCAGTTTCGGGGGTCCAAGGAACACTGAAGCTTTCTTT

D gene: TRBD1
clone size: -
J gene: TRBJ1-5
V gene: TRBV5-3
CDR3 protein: CARSNPGQRSWPQHF
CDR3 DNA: TGTGCCAGAAGTAATCCGGGACAGCGTTCTTGGCCCCAGCATTTT

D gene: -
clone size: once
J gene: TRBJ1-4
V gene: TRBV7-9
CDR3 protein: CASSHTNGTVGEKLFF
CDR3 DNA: TGTGCCAGCAGCCATACAAATGGGACTGTGGGTGAAAAACTGTTTTTT

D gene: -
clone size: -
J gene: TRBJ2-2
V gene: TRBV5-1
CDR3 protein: CASSGASLNTGELFF
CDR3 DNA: TGCGCCAGCAGCGGGGCCAGTTTGAACACCGGGGAGCTGTTTTTT

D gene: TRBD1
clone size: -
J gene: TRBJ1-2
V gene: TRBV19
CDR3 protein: CASSSRGRKDGGYTF
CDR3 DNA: TGTGCCAGTAGTTCCAGGGGGCGCAAAGACGGTGGCTACACCTTC

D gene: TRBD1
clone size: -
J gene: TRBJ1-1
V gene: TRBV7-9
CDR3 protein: CASSAEQGARAFF
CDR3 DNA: TGTGCCAGCAGCGCCGAACAGGGGGCGCGAGCTTTCTTT

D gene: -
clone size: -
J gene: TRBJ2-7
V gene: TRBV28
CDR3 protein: CASSFREQYF
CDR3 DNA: TGTGCCAGCAGTTTTCGCGAGCAGTACTTC

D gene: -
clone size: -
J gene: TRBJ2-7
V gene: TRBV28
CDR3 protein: CASNLNLRTPTYEQYF
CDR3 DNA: TGTGCCAGCAACCTGAACCTTAGGACACCAACCTACGAGCAGTACTTC

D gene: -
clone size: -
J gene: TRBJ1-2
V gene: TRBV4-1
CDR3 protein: CASSQGGQVYGYTF
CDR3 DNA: TGCGCCAGCAGCCAAGGGGGGCAGGTCTATGGCTACACCTTC

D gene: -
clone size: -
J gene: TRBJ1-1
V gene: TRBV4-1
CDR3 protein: CASSLGVEAFF
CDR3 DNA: TGCGCCAGCAGCCTCGGGGTAGAAGCTTTCTTT

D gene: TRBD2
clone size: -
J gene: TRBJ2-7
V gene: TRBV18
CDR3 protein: CASSAGTSSIYEQYF
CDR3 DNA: TGTGCCAGCTCAGCCGGGACTAGTAGCATCTACGAGCAGTACTTC

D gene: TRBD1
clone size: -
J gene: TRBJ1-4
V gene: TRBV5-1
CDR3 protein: CASSLEGGGEKLFF
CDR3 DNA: TGCGCCAGCAGCTTGGAAGGGGGCGGTGAAAAACTGTTTTTT

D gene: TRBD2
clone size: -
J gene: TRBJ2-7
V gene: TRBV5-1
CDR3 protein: CASSPLGASGAYEQYF
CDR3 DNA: TGCGCCAGCAGTCCTCTGGGGGCTAGCGGGGCCTACGAGCAGTACTTC

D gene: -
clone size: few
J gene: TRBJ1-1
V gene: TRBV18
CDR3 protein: CASSPGAGTEAFF
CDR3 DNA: TGTGCCAGCTCACCAGGGGCTGGAACTGAAGCTTTCTTT

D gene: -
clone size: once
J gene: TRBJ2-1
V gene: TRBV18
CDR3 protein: CASSPPTTGFNEQFF
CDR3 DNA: TGTGCCAGCTCACCACCTACAACAGGGTTCAATGAGCAGTTCTTC

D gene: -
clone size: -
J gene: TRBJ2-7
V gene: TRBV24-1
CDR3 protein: CATSERYEQYF
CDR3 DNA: TGTGCCACCAGTGAGAGATACGAGCAGTACTTC

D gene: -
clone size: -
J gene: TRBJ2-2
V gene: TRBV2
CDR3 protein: CASSIIRSTGELFF
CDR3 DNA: TGTGCCAGCAGTATTATAAGGAGCACCGGGGAGCTGTTTTTT

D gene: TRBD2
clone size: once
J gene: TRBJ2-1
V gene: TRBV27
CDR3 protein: CASSPPGLAHNEQFF
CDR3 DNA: TGTGCCAGCAGTCCCCCGGGACTAGCCCACAATGAGCAGTTCTTC

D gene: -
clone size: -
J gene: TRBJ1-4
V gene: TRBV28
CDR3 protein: CASSLGQRREKLFF
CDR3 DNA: TGTGCCAGCAGTTTAGGGCAGAGAAGGGAAAAACTGTTTTTT

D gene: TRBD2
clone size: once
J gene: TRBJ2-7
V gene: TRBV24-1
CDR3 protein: CATSELAGAYEQYF
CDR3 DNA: TGTGCCACCAGTGAGTTAGCGGGAGCTTACGAGCAGTACTTC

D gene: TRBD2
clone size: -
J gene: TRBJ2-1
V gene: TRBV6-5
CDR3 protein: CASRIAGGSYNEQFF
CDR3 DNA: TGTGCCAGCAGAATAGCGGGAGGGTCCTACAATGAGCAGTTCTTC

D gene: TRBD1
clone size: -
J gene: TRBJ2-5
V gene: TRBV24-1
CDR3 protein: CATSDWATGEETQYF
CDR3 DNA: TGTGCCACCAGTGATTGGGCGACAGGGGAAGAGACCCAGTACTTC

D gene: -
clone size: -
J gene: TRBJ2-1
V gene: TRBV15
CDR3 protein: CATSRKQGSYNEQFF
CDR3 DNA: TGTGCCACCAGCCGGAAACAGGGCTCCTACAATGAGCAGTTCTTC

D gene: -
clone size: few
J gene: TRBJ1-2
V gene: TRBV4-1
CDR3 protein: CASSLREGTNYGYTF
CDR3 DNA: TGCGCCAGCAGCCTCCGGGAAGGCACTAACTATGGCTACACCTTC

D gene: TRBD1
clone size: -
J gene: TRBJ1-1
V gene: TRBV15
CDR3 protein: CATSEGTGGWRTEAFF
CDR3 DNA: TGTGCCACCAGCGAAGGGACAGGGGGCTGGCGGACTGAAGCTTTCTTT

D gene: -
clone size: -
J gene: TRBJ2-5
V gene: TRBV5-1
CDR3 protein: CATRGSDSQETQYF
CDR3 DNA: TGCGCCACCAGGGGATCCGACAGCCAAGAGACCCAGTACTTC

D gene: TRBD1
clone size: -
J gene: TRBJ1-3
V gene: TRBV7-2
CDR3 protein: CASSILQGTGNTIYF
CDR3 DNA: TGTGCCAGCAGCATCCTACAGGGGACTGGAAACACCATATATTTT

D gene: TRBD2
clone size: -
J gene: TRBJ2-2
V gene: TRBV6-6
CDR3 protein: CASSLNPGGSYRKTFTGELFF
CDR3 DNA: TGTGCCAGCAGTCTAAACCCGGGGGGGTCCTACAGGAAAACATTCACCGGGGAGCTGTTTTTT

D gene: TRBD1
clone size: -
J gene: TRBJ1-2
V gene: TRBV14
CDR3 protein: CASSQGTGSYGYTF
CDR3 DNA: TGTGCCAGCAGCCAAGGGACAGGGAGCTATGGCTACACCTTC

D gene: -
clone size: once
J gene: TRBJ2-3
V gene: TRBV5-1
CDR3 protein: CASSLASTDTQYF
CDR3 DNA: TGCGCCAGCAGCTTGGCTAGCACAGATACGCAGTATTTT

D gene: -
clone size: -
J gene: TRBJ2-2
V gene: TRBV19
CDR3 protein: CASATYRDTGELFF
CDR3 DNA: TGTGCCAGTGCCACTTACAGGGACACCGGGGAGCTGTTTTTT

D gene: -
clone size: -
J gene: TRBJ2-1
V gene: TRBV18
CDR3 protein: CASSPTNNEQFF
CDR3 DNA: TGTGCCAGCTCACCGACAAACAATGAGCAGTTCTTC

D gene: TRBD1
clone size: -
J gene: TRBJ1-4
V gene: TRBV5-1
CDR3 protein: CASSLGQGREKLFF
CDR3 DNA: TGCGCCAGCAGCCTTGGACAGGGTAGAGAAAAACTGTTTTTT

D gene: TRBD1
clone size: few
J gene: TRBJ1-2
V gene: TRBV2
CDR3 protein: CAIQGLGYGYTF
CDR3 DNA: TGTGCCATACAGGGGTTAGGCTATGGCTACACCTTC

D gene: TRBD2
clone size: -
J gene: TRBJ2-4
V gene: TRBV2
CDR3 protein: CASSAAGGPGNIQYF
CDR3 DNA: TGTGCCAGCAGCGCAGCGGGGGGGCCTGGAAACATTCAGTACTTC

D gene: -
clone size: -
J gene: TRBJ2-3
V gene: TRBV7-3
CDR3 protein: CASSKISGNTDTQYF
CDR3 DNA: TGTGCCAGCAGCAAAATTAGCGGAAACACAGATACGCAGTATTTT

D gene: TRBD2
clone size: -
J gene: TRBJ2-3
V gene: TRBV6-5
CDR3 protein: CASSYISGSSTDTQYF
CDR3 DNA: TGTGCCAGCAGTTACATTAGCGGGAGCAGCACAGATACGCAGTATTTT

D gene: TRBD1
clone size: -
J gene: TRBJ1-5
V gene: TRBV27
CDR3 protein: CASSFVGPGGRQPQHF
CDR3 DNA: TGTGCCAGCAGTTTTGTAGGGCCAGGGGGTAGGCAGCCCCAGCATTTT

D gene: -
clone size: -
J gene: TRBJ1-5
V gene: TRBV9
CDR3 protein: CASGAGGLSNQPQHF
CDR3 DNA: TGTGCCAGCGGAGCCGGGGGACTTAGCAATCAGCCCCAGCATTTT

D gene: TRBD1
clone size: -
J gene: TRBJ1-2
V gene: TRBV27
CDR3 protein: CASSLWVGQAGGYTF
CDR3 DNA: TGTGCCAGCAGTTTATGGGTAGGACAGGCGGGTGGCTACACCTTC

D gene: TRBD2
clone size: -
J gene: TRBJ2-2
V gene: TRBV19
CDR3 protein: CASGLAVSSNTGELFF
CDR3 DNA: TGTGCCAGCGGACTAGCGGTCTCTTCGAACACCGGGGAGCTGTTTTTT